The present T cell receptor beta chain was sequenced within a study of blood T cell repertoires in COVID-19. Looking at the study overall: The origin of the acute and convalescent COVID-19 samples was the United States, Italy and Spain. Nucleic acid was either cDNA or gDNA, and it came from T cells, B-cell-depleted T cells, or PBMCs.

Original handling: Reference gene primer amplification yielded estimated nucleated cell counts. Repertoires were generated with immunoSEQ multiplex PCR, while TCRdb's copy carries only in-frame clones and drops some. V, J and clone size were drawn from that table, and D and trimming were deduced from the DNA. Among a few hundred thousand clones listed, around 86% were seen once. Trimming removed 4 bases from V and 5 bases from J; junction bases left unmatched: 6. The germline gives CDR1 MNHEY, CDR2 SVGAGI. There are 15 residues in the CDR3. The sequencing sample was made of peripheral blood. V usage is TRBV6-5 and J usage is TRBJ2-1; TRBD1 agrees at 9 bases. The source of this sequence is a human donor in a cohort sampled during active COVID-19. The CDR3, as DNA: TGTGCCAGCAGTTCCGGGACAGGGAGTCACAATGAGCAGTTCTTC. It codes for CASSSGTGSHNEQFF.